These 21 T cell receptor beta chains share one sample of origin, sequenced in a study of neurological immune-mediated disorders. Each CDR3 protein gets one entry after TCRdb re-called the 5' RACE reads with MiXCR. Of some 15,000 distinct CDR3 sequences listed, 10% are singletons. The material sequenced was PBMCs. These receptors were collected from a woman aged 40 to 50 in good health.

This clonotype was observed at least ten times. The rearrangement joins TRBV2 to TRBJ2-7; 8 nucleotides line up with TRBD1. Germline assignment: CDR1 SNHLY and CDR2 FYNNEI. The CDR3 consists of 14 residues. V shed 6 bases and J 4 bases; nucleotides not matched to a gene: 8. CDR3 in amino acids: CASSPGQGGYEQYF. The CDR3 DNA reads TGTGCCAGCAGCCCAGGACAGGGTGGTTACGAGCAGTACTTC.

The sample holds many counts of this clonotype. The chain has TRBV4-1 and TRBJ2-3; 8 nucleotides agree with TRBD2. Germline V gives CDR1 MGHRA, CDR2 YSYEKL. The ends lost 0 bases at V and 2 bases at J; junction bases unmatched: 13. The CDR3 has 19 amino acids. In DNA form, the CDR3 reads TGCGCCAGCAGCCAAGACTCTTTGTCGGGAGGGGCCTTCACAGATACGCAGTATTTT. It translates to CASSQDSLSGGAFTDTQYF.

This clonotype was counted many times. The CDR3 loop is CASSLLGENIQYF. The CDR3 nucleotides read TGTGCCAGCAGTTTATTGGGTGAAAACATTCAGTACTTC. This chain uses TRBV27 with TRBJ2-4; no clear D gene. V lost 1 base to trimming and J lost 5 bases, with 6 bases between them. CDR3 size: 13 residues. Germline V gene data show CDR1 as MNHEY and CDR2 as SMNVEV (reference sequence).

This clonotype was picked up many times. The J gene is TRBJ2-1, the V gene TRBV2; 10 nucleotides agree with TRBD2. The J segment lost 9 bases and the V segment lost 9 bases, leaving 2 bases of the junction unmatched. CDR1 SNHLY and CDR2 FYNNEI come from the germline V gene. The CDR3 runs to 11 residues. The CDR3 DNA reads TGTGCCAGAGGGACTAGCGTTGAGCAGTTCTTC. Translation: CARGTSVEQFF.

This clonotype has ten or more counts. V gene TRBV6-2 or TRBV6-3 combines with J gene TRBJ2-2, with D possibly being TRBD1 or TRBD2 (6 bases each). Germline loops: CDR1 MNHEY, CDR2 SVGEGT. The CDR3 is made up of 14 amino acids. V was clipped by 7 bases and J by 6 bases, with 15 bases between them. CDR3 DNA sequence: TGTGCCAGCATTAAGGGGGGCGCAGCCGGGGAGCTGTTTTTT. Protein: CASIKGGAAGELFF.

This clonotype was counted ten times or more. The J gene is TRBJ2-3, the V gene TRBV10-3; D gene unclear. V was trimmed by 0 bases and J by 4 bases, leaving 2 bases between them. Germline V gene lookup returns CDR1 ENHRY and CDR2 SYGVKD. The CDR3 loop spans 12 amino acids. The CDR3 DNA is TGTGCCATCAGTGAGTCTTCAGATACGCAGTATTTT. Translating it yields CAISESSDTQYF.

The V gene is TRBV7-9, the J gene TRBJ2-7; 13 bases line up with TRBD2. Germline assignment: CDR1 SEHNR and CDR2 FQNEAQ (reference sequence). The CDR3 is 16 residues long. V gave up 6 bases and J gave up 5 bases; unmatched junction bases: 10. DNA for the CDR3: TGTGCCAGCAGTTCTAGACTAGCGGGAGGCGTGGACGAGCAGTACTTC. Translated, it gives CASSSRLAGGVDEQYF.

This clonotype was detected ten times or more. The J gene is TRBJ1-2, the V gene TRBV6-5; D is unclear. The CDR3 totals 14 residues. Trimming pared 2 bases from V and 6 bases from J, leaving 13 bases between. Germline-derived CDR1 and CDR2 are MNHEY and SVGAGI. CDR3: CASSYQGGSHGYTF. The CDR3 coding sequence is TGTGCCAGCAGTTACCAAGGAGGATCCCATGGCTACACCTTC.

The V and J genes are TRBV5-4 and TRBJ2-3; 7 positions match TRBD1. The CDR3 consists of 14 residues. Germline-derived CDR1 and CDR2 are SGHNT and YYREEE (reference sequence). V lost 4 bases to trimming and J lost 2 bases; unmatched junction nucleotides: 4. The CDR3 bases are TGTGCCAGCAGCGTCGGGACAGCCACAGATACGCAGTATTTT. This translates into CASSVGTATDTQYF.

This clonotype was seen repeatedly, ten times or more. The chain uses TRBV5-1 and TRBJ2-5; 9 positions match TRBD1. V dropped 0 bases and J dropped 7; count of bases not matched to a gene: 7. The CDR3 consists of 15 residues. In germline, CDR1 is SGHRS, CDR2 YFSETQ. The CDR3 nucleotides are TGCGCCAGCAGCTTGGGGGACAGGGCCATGGGGACCCAGTACTTC. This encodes CASSLGDRAMGTQYF.

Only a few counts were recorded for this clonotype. The CDR3 reads CASSEVAGSPLHF. CDR3 nucleotides: TGTGCCAGCAGTGAGGTAGCAGGGTCACCCCTCCACTTT. This chain uses TRBV27 with TRBJ1-6; the D gene is possibly TRBD1 (5 bases). V lost 5 bases to trimming and J lost 10 bases, with 12 bases between them. The germline V gene encodes CDR1 MNHEY and CDR2 SMNVEV (reference sequence). This CDR3 region has 13 residues.

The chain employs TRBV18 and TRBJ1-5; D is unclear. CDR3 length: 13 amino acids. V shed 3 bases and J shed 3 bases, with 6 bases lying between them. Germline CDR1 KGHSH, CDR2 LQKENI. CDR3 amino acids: CASSPGNNQPQHF. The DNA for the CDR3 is TGTGCCAGCTCACCCGGTAACAATCAGCCCCAGCATTTT.

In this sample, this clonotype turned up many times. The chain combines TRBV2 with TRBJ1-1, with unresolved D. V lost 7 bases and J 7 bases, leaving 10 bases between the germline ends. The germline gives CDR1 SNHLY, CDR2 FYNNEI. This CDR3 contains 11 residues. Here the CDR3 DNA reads TGTGCCAGCACCCGGTGGCTTGAAGCTTTCTTT. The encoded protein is CASTRWLEAFF.

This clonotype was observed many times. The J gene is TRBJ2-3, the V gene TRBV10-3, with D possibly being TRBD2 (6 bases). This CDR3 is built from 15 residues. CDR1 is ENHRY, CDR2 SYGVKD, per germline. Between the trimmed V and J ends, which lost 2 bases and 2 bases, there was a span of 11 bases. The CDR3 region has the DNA TGTGCCATCAGTGAGGTGGGAGGCAACACAGATACGCAGTATTTT. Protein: CAISEVGGNTDTQYF.

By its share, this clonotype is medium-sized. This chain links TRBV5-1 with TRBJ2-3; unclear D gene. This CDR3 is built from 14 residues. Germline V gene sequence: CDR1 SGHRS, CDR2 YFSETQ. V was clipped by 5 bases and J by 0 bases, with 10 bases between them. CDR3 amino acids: CASRVPESTDTQYF. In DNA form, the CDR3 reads TGCGCCAGCAGGGTACCCGAAAGCACAGATACGCAGTATTTT.

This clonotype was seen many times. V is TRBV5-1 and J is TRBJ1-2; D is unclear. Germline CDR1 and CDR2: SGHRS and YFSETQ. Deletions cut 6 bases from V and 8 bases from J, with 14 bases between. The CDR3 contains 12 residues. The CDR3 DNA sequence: TGCGCCAGCACGGGTCGGGGAGGAGGCTACACCTTC. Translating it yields CASTGRGGGYTF. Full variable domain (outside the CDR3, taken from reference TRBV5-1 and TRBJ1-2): KAGVTQTPRYLIKTRGQQVTLSCSPISGHRSVSWYQQTPGQGLQFLFEYFSETQRNKGNFPGRFSGRQFSNSRSEMNVSTLELGDSALYLCASTGRGGGYTFGSGTRLTVV.

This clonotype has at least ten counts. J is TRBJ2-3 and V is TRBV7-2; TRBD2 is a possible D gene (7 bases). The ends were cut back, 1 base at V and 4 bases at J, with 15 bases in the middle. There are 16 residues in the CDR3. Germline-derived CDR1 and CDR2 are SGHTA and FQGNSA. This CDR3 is CASSLGRRGRADTQYF. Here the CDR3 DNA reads TGTGCCAGCAGCTTAGGGAGGAGGGGGAGGGCAGATACGCAGTATTTT. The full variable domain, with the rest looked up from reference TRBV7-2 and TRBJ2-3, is GAGVSQSPSNKVTEKGKDVELRCDPISGHTALYWYRQSLGQGLEFLIYFQGNSAPDKSGLPSDRFSAERTGGSVSTLTIQRTQQEDSAVYLCASSLGRRGRADTQYFGPGTRLTVL.

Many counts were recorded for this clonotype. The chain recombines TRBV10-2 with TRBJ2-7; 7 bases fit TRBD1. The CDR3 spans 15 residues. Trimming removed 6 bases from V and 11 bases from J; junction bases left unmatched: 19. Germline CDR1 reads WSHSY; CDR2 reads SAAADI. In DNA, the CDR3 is TGCGCCAGCAGGCCCGGGACAGACATGCAGGGCAGGGAGTACTTC. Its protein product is CASRPGTDMQGREYF.

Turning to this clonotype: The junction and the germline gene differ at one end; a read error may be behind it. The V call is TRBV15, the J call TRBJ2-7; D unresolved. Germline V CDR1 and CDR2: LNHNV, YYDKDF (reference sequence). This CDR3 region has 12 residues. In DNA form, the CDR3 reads TGTACCACCAGCCCGACGGGTACAGAGCAGTACTTC. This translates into CTTSPTGTEQYF.

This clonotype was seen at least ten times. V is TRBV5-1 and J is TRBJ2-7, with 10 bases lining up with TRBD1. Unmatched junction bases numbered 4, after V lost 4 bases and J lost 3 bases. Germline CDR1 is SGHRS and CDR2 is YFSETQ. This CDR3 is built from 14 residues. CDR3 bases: TGCGCCAGCAGCCCAGGGACAGGGGTCTACGAGCAGTACTTC. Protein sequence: CASSPGTGVYEQYF.

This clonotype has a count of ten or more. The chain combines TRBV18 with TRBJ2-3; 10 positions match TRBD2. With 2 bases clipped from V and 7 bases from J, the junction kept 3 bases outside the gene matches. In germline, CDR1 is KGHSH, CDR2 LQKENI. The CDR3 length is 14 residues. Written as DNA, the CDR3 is TGTGCCAGCTCACCAGCTAGCGGGGGCTATACGCAGTATTTT. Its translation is CASSPASGGYTQYF.